A selection of T cell receptor beta chains follows, all from one sample in a study of blood T cell repertoires in COVID-19. The data were produced by immunoSEQ multiplex PCR, yet TCRdb's version contains in-frame clones alone and is incomplete. The table lists 95,000 to 150,000 clones, about 85% of them singletons, with 3.2% in the top ten. Sequenced: peripheral blood. The origin of the receptors is a woman aged 80 or over with COVID-19, enrolled during active disease. Both conserved end residues are part of each CDR3. The order of the fields is V gene, clone size, J gene, D gene, CDR3 protein, CDR3 DNA. D genes are given only for firm matches. Clone size, where shown, is once, few, many, or a class for clones that have expanded.

V gene: TRBV27
clone size: -
J gene: TRBJ1-1
D gene: TRBD1
CDR3 protein: CASSRGQFNTEAFF
CDR3 DNA: TGTGCCAGCAGCCGGGGACAGTTTAACACTGAAGCTTTCTTT

V gene: TRBV18
clone size: -
J gene: TRBJ2-7
D gene: -
CDR3 protein: CASSPTTASEQYF
CDR3 DNA: TGTGCCAGCTCACCAACGACAGCCAGCGAGCAGTACTTC

V gene: TRBV7-2
clone size: medium-sized
J gene: TRBJ2-7
D gene: -
CDR3 protein: CASSRAAYEQYF
CDR3 DNA: TGTGCCAGCAGCCGAGCCGCCTACGAGCAGTACTTC

V gene: TRBV28
clone size: -
J gene: TRBJ1-6
D gene: TRBD1
CDR3 protein: CASSQRTGYSPLHF
CDR3 DNA: TGTGCCAGCAGCCAAAGGACAGGGTATTCACCCCTCCACTTT

V gene: TRBV9
clone size: -
J gene: TRBJ2-7
D gene: TRBD2
CDR3 protein: CASSVGGSTYEQYF
CDR3 DNA: TGTGCCAGCAGCGTTGGCGGGAGTACTTACGAGCAGTACTTC

V gene: TRBV29-1
clone size: -
J gene: TRBJ2-5
D gene: TRBD1
CDR3 protein: CSVGQGPVGSQYF
CDR3 DNA: TGCAGCGTAGGACAGGGCCCCGTAGGGAGCCAGTACTTC

V gene: TRBV9
clone size: -
J gene: TRBJ2-5
D gene: TRBD2
CDR3 protein: CASSVAALAGVETQYF
CDR3 DNA: TGTGCCAGCAGCGTAGCAGCGCTAGCGGGAGTAGAGACCCAGTACTTC

V gene: TRBV6-5
clone size: -
J gene: TRBJ2-7
D gene: TRBD1
CDR3 protein: CASSFRTGYEQYF
CDR3 DNA: TGTGCCAGCAGTTTCCGGACAGGGTACGAGCAGTACTTC

V gene: TRBV29-1
clone size: -
J gene: TRBJ2-1
D gene: TRBD1
CDR3 protein: CSVEIQGATYNEQFF
CDR3 DNA: TGCAGCGTTGAGATACAGGGGGCAACCTACAATGAGCAGTTCTTC

V gene: TRBV2
clone size: -
J gene: TRBJ2-2
D gene: TRBD2
CDR3 protein: CASSPGTSGRELFF
CDR3 DNA: TGTGCCAGCAGTCCTGGGACTAGCGGGAGGGAGCTGTTTTTT

V gene: TRBV7-2
clone size: -
J gene: TRBJ1-5
D gene: TRBD1
CDR3 protein: CASSTNRGQGNQPQHF
CDR3 DNA: TGTGCCAGCAGCACAAACAGGGGGCAGGGCAATCAGCCCCAGCATTTT

V gene: TRBV4-3
clone size: -
J gene: TRBJ2-7
D gene: -
CDR3 protein: CASSQDAQGFRDEQYF
CDR3 DNA: TGCGCCAGCAGCCAAGATGCACAGGGTTTTAGGGACGAGCAGTACTTC

V gene: TRBV5-1
clone size: -
J gene: TRBJ1-2
D gene: TRBD1
CDR3 protein: CASSLDTGGINYGYTF
CDR3 DNA: TGCGCCAGCAGCTTGGATACAGGGGGCATTAACTATGGCTACACCTTC

V gene: TRBV18
clone size: many
J gene: TRBJ1-1
D gene: -
CDR3 protein: CASSPAGKNTEAFF
CDR3 DNA: TGTGCCAGCTCACCAGCCGGGAAAAACACTGAAGCTTTCTTT

V gene: TRBV24-1
clone size: -
J gene: TRBJ2-5
D gene: TRBD2
CDR3 protein: CATSDLGLAEETQYF
CDR3 DNA: TGTGCCACCAGTGATCTTGGACTAGCCGAGGAGACCCAGTACTTC

V gene: TRBV25-1
clone size: -
J gene: TRBJ1-1
D gene: TRBD1
CDR3 protein: CASSPGQGLTEAFF
CDR3 DNA: TGTGCCAGCAGCCCAGGACAGGGACTCACTGAAGCTTTCTTT

V gene: TRBV6-4
clone size: large
J gene: TRBJ2-3
D gene: TRBD2
CDR3 protein: CASSSSGGGTDTQYF
CDR3 DNA: TGTGCCAGCAGTTCTAGCGGTGGGGGCACAGATACGCAGTATTTT

V gene: TRBV7-2
clone size: -
J gene: TRBJ2-4
D gene: TRBD1
CDR3 protein: CASSARSQGDKNIQYF
CDR3 DNA: TGTGCCAGCAGCGCGAGGTCCCAGGGGGACAAAAACATTCAGTACTTC

V gene: TRBV5-6
clone size: -
J gene: TRBJ2-5
D gene: -
CDR3 protein: CASSSVIRGSETQYF
CDR3 DNA: TGTGCCAGCAGCAGCGTGATTAGGGGAAGCGAGACCCAGTACTTC

V gene: TRBV28
clone size: once
J gene: TRBJ2-5
D gene: -
CDR3 protein: CASRQTSPLQETQYF
CDR3 DNA: TGTGCCAGCAGACAGACTAGTCCCCTACAAGAGACCCAGTACTTC

V gene: TRBV11-3
clone size: -
J gene: TRBJ2-7
D gene: -
CDR3 protein: CASREGWGRRGYEQYF
CDR3 DNA: TGTGCCAGCAGGGAGGGGTGGGGCCGACGAGGTTACGAGCAGTACTTC

V gene: TRBV28
clone size: -
J gene: TRBJ2-3
D gene: -
CDR3 protein: CASQPPGQLPTDTQYF
CDR3 DNA: TGTGCCAGCCAACCTCCGGGACAACTACCCACAGATACGCAGTATTTT

V gene: TRBV7-2
clone size: once
J gene: TRBJ2-5
D gene: TRBD2
CDR3 protein: CASSLGLAGVSETQYF
CDR3 DNA: TGTGCCAGCAGCTTAGGACTAGCGGGAGTGTCGGAGACCCAGTACTTC

V gene: TRBV7-2
clone size: -
J gene: TRBJ2-7
D gene: -
CDR3 protein: CASSMGGQAYEQYF
CDR3 DNA: TGTGCCAGCAGCATGGGGGGGCAAGCCTACGAGCAGTACTTC

V gene: TRBV28
clone size: -
J gene: TRBJ2-7
D gene: TRBD1
CDR3 protein: CASSDSGTGVGEQYF
CDR3 DNA: TGTGCCAGCAGCGACTCCGGGACAGGGGTTGGGGAGCAGTACTTC

V gene: TRBV28
clone size: -
J gene: TRBJ2-1
D gene: -
CDR3 protein: CASRPTRVQSYNEQFF
CDR3 DNA: TGTGCCAGCAGGCCTACCAGGGTCCAATCCTACAATGAGCAGTTCTTC

V gene: TRBV28
clone size: -
J gene: TRBJ1-2
D gene: -
CDR3 protein: CASSLITLRRNYGYTF
CDR3 DNA: TGTGCCAGCAGTTTAATAACCTTGAGGCGGAACTATGGCTACACCTTC

V gene: TRBV5-4
clone size: -
J gene: TRBJ1-1
D gene: -
CDR3 protein: CASSLEGVPTEAFF
CDR3 DNA: TGTGCCAGCAGCTTGGAGGGGGTTCCCACTGAAGCTTTCTTT

V gene: TRBV27
clone size: -
J gene: TRBJ1-2
D gene: TRBD1
CDR3 protein: CASSPTGGRVNYGYTF
CDR3 DNA: TGTGCCAGCAGTCCGACAGGGGGAAGGGTTAACTATGGCTACACCTTC

V gene: TRBV11-1
clone size: -
J gene: TRBJ1-4
D gene: -
CDR3 protein: CASRRGSTTNEKLFF
CDR3 DNA: TGTGCCAGCCGACGTGGGAGTACAACTAATGAAAAACTGTTTTTT

V gene: TRBV5-1
clone size: -
J gene: TRBJ2-1
D gene: TRBD2
CDR3 protein: CASSSAMLADEQFF
CDR3 DNA: TGCGCCAGCAGCTCGGCGATGCTAGCGGATGAGCAGTTCTTC

V gene: TRBV18
clone size: -
J gene: TRBJ1-2
D gene: TRBD1
CDR3 protein: CASSPSSAGTGGGGYTF
CDR3 DNA: TGTGCCAGCTCACCATCTTCGGCCGGGACAGGGGGCGGTGGCTACACCTTC

V gene: TRBV6-5
clone size: -
J gene: TRBJ2-7
D gene: TRBD2
CDR3 protein: CASRARTSGFEQYF
CDR3 DNA: TGTGCCAGCAGGGCTAGGACTAGCGGTTTCGAGCAGTACTTC

V gene: TRBV6-2/TRBV6-3
clone size: once
J gene: TRBJ2-1
D gene: TRBD2
CDR3 protein: CASSGTSGSSSSYNEQFF
CDR3 DNA: TGTGCCAGCAGCGGGACTAGCGGGAGCTCATCCTCCTACAATGAGCAGTTCTTC

V gene: TRBV19
clone size: once
J gene: TRBJ2-4
D gene: TRBD1
CDR3 protein: CASSALPGGAKNIQYF
CDR3 DNA: TGTGCCAGTAGTGCCCTTCCAGGGGGCGCCAAAAACATTCAGTACTTC

V gene: TRBV19
clone size: -
J gene: TRBJ2-5
D gene: -
CDR3 protein: CASSVRSGAGQETQYF
CDR3 DNA: TGTGCCAGTAGTGTGCGGTCCGGGGCGGGACAAGAGACCCAGTACTTC

V gene: TRBV28
clone size: -
J gene: TRBJ2-7
D gene: -
CDR3 protein: CASSLGQSPYEQYF
CDR3 DNA: TGTGCCAGCAGTTTAGGACAGTCCCCCTACGAGCAGTACTTC

V gene: TRBV18
clone size: -
J gene: TRBJ1-6
D gene: TRBD1
CDR3 protein: CASSPDRFNSPLHF
CDR3 DNA: TGTGCCAGCTCACCGGACAGGTTCAATTCACCCCTCCACTTT

V gene: TRBV15
clone size: -
J gene: TRBJ1-2
D gene: TRBD1
CDR3 protein: CATSDWVDRVDGYTF
CDR3 DNA: TGTGCCACCAGCGACTGGGTGGACAGGGTTGACGGCTACACCTTC

V gene: TRBV9
clone size: -
J gene: TRBJ1-6
D gene: -
CDR3 protein: CASSVGQGDNSPLHF
CDR3 DNA: TGTGCCAGCAGCGTAGGGCAGGGCGATAATTCACCCCTCCACTTT

V gene: TRBV2
clone size: -
J gene: TRBJ1-2
D gene: -
CDR3 protein: CASTIPSVDYGYTF
CDR3 DNA: TGTGCCAGCACCATCCCCTCAGTGGACTATGGCTACACCTTC

V gene: TRBV9
clone size: -
J gene: TRBJ1-3
D gene: -
CDR3 protein: CASSVGAGVGNTIYF
CDR3 DNA: TGTGCCAGCAGCGTAGGAGCAGGGGTTGGAAACACCATATATTTT

V gene: TRBV5-1
clone size: -
J gene: TRBJ2-3
D gene: TRBD2
CDR3 protein: CASKLGGGSSTDTQYF
CDR3 DNA: TGCGCCAGCAAACTCGGCGGGGGGTCCAGCACAGATACGCAGTATTTT

V gene: TRBV9
clone size: -
J gene: TRBJ2-2
D gene: TRBD2
CDR3 protein: CASSVQLAGAAGELFF
CDR3 DNA: TGTGCCAGCAGCGTCCAGCTAGCGGGAGCGGCCGGGGAGCTGTTTTTT

V gene: TRBV10-3
clone size: -
J gene: TRBJ2-2
D gene: TRBD1
CDR3 protein: CAISPQGENGELFF
CDR3 DNA: TGTGCCATCAGTCCACAGGGGGAAAACGGGGAGCTGTTTTTT